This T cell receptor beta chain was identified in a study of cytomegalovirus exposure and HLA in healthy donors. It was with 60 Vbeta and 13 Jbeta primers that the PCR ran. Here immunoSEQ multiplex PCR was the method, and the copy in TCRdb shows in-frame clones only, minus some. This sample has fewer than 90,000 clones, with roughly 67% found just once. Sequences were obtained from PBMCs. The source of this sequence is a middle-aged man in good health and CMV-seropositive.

The CDR3 is CASSPPFGSAVTEAFF. The CDR3 DNA sequence: TGCGCCAGCAGCCCTCCCTTCGGGAGTGCGGTCACTGAAGCTTTCTTT. V gene TRBV4-1 combines with J gene TRBJ1-1; no reliable D call. The V gene's germline CDR1 is MGHRA and CDR2 YSYEKL. This CDR3 spans 16 amino acids. Trimming cost V 4 bases and J 4 bases, with 19 bases left between them.